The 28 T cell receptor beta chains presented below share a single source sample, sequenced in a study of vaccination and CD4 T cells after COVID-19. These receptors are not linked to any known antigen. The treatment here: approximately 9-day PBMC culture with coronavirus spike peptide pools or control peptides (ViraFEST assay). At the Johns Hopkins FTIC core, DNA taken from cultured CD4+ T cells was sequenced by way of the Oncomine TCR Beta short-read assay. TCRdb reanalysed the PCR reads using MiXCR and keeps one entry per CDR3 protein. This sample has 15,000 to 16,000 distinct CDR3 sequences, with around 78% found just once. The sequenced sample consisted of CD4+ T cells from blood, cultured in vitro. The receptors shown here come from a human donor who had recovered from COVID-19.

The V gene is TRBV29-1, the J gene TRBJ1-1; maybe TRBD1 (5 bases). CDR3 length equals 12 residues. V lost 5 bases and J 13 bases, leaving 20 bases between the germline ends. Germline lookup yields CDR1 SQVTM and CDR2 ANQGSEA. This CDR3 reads CSVLRRTGHLFF. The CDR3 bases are TGCAGCGTTTTACGAAGGACCGGACATCTTTTCTTT.

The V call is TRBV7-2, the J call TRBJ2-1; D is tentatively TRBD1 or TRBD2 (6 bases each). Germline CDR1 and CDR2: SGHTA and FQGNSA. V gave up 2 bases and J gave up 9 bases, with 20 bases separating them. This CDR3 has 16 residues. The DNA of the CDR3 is TGTGCCAGCAGCTTACAGACGGGGGCGGGAAGAGGTGAGCAGTTCTTC. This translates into CASSLQTGAGRGEQFF.

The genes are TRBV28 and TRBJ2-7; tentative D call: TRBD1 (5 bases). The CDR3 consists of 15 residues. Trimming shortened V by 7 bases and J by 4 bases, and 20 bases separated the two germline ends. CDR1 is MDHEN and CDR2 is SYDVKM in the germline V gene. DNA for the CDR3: TGTGCCAGCACCATGATAGGTTCCAAGGGGTACGAGCAGTACTTC. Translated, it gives CASTMIGSKGYEQYF.

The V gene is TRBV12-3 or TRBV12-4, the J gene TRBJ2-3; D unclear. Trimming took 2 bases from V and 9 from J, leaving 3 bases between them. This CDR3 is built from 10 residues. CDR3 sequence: CASSLSTQYF. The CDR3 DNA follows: TGTGCCAGCAGTTTATCGACGCAGTATTTT.

CDR3 residues: CATSDLSLAGRADTQYF. Here the CDR3 DNA reads TGTGCCACCAGTGATTTGAGTCTAGCGGGAAGGGCAGATACGCAGTATTTT. This rearrangement joins TRBV24-1 to TRBJ2-3; 9 positions match TRBD2. From germline, CDR1 is KGHDR and CDR2 SFDVKD. J was trimmed by 4 bases and V by 0 bases; bases with no gene match: 7. The CDR3 covers 17 residues.

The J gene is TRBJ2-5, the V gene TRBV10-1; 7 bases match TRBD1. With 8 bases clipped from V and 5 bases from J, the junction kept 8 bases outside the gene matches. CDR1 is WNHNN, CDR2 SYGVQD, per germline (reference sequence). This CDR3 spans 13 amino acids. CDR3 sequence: CASAPGQLETQYF. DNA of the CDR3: TGCGCCAGCGCTCCGGGACAGCTGGAGACCCAGTACTTC.

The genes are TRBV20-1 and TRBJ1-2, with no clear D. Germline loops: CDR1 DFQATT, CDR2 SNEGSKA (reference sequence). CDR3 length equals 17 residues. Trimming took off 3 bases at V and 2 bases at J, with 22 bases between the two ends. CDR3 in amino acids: CSASSTLGRKINYGYTF. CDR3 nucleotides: TGCAGTGCTAGCTCTACCCTGGGAAGAAAAATAAACTATGGCTACACCTTC.

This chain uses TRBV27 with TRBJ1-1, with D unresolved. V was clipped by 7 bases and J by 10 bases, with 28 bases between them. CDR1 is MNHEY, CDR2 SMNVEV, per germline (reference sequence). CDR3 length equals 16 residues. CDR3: CASTPAGKFRLAGAFF. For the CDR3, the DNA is TGTGCCAGCACCCCGGCCGGAAAATTCCGGCTGGCCGGAGCTTTCTTT.

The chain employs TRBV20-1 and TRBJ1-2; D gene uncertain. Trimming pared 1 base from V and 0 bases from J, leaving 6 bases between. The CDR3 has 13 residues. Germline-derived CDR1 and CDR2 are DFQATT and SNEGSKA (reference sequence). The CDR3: CSARVNSNYGYTF. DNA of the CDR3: TGCAGTGCTAGAGTAAACTCTAACTATGGCTACACCTTC.

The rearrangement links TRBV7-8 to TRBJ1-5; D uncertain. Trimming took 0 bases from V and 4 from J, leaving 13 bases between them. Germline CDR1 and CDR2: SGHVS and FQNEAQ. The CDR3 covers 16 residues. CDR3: CASSLASRRGNQPQHF. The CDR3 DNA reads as TGTGCCAGCAGCTTAGCAAGCAGGCGTGGGAATCAGCCCCAGCATTTT.

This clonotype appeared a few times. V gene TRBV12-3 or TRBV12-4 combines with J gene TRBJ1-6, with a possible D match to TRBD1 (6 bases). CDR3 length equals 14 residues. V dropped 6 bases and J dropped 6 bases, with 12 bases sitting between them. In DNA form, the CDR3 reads TGTGCCAGCAGAATGGGGGGCAGTAATTCACCCCTCCACTTT. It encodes CASRMGGSNSPLHF.

CDR3 sequence reads: CASSSSGQGDYGYTF. The CDR3 nucleotides read TGTGCCAGCAGTTCCTCCGGACAGGGGGACTATGGCTACACCTTC. The chain carries TRBV28 and TRBJ1-2, with TRBD1 matching over 10 bases. Unmatched junction bases numbered 5, after V lost 4 bases and J lost 3 bases. This CDR3 is 15 amino acids long. Germline V gives CDR1 MDHEN, CDR2 SYDVKM.

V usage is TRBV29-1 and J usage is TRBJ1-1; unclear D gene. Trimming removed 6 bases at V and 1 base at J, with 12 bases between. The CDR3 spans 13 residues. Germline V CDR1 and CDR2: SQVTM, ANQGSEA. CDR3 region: CSVRPGWNTEAFF. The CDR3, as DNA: TGCAGCGTCCGACCCGGGTGGAACACTGAAGCTTTCTTT.

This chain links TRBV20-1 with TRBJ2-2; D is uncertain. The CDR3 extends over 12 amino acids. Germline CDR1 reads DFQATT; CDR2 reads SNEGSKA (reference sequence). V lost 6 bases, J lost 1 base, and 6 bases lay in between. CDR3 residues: CSASRNTGELFF. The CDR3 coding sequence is TGCAGTGCGTCGAGGAACACCGGGGAGCTGTTTTTT.

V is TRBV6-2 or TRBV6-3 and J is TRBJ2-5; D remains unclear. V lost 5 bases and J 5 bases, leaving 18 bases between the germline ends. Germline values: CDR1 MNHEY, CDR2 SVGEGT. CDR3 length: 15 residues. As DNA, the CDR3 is TGTGCCAGCAGTCGCTTCTTTGATACGCAGGAGACCCAGTACTTC. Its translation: CASSRFFDTQETQYF.

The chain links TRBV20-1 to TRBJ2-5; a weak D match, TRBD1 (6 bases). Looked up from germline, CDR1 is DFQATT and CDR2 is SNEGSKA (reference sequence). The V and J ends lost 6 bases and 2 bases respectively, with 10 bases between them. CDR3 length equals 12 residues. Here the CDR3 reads CSAPTGQETQYF. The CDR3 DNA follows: TGCAGTGCGCCGACAGGTCAAGAGACCCAGTACTTC.

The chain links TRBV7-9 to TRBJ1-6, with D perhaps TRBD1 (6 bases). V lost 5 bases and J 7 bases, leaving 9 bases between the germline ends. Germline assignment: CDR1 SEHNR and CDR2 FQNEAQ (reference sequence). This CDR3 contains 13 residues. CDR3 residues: CASSLTGNSPLHF. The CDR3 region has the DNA TGTGCCAGCAGCCTAACAGGGAATTCACCCCTCCACTTT.

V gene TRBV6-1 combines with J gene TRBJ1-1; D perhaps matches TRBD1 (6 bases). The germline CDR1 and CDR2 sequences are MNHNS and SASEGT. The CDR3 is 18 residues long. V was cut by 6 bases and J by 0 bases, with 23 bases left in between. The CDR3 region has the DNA TGTGCCAGCAGCATACTTAACCCCCGGGGGGCTTTGAACACTGAAGCTTTCTTT. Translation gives CASSILNPRGALNTEAFF.

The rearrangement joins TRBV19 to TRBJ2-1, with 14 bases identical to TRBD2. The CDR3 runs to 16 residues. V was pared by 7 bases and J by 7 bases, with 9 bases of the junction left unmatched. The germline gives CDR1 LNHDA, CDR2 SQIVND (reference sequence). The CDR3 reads CASIQTGLAGGNEQFF. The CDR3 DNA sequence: TGTGCCAGTATTCAAACCGGACTAGCGGGAGGAAATGAGCAGTTCTTC. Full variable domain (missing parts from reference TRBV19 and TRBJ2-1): DGGITQSPKYLFRKEGQNVTLSCEQNLNHDAMYWYRQDPGQGLRLIYYSQIVNDFQKGDIAEGYSVSREKKESFPLTVTSAQKNPTAFYLCASIQTGLAGGNEQFFGPGTRLTVL.

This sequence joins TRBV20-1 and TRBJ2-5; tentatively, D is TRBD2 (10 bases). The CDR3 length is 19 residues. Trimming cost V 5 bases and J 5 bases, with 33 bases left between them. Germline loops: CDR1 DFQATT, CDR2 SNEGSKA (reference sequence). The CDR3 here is CSAPGTGRLSSGSGETQYF. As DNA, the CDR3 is TGCAGTGCTCCAGGGACAGGGAGATTGTCTAGCGGGAGTGGGGAGACCCAGTACTTC.

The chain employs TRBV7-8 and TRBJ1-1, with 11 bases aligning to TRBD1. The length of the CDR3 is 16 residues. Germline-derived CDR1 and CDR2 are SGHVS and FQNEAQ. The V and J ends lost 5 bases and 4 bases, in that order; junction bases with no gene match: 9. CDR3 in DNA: TGTGCCAGCAGCACCCGGACAGGGGGCAGTAGCACTGAAGCTTTCTTT. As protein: CASSTRTGGSSTEAFF.

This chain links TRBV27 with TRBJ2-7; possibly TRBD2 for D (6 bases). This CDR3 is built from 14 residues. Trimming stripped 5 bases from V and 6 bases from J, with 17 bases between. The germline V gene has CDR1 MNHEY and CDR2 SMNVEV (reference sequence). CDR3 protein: CASSPMALGGEQYF. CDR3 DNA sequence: TGTGCCAGCAGTCCAATGGCCCTGGGGGGCGAGCAGTACTTC.

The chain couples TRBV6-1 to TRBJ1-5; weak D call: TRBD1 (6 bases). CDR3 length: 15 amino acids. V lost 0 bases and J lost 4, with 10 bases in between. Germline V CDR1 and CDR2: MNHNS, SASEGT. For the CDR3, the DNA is TGTGCCAGCAGTGAAGCCGGGGGCAGAAATCAGCCCCAGCATTTT. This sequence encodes CASSEAGGRNQPQHF.

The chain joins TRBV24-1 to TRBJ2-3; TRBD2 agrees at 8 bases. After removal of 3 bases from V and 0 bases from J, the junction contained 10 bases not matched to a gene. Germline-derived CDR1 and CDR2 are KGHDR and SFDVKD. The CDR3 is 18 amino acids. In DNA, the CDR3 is TGTGCCACCAGTGATCCTGGACTAGCCCATTCTAGCACAGATACGCAGTATTTT. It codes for CATSDPGLAHSSTDTQYF.

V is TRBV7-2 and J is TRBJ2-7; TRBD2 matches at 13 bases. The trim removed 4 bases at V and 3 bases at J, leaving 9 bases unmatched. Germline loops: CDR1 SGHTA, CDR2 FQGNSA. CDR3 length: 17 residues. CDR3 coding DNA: TGTGCCAGCAGCTGGGTGTCGGGACTAGCGGGGAGCTACGAGCAGTACTTC. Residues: CASSWVSGLAGSYEQYF.

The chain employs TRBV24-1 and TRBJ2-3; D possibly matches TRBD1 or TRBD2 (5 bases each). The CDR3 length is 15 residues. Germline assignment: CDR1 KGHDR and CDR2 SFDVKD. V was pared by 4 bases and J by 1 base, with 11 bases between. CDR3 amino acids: CATSDTGTGTDTQYF. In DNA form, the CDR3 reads TGTGCCACCAGTGACACCGGGACCGGCACAGATACGCAGTATTTT.

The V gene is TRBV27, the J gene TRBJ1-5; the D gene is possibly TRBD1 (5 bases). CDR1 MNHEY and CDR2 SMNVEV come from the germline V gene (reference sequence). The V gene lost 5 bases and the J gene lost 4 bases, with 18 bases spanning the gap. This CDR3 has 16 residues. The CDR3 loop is CASSPGSRGRNQPQHF. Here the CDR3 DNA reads TGTGCCAGCAGTCCCGGGTCGAGGGGAAGGAATCAGCCCCAGCATTTT.

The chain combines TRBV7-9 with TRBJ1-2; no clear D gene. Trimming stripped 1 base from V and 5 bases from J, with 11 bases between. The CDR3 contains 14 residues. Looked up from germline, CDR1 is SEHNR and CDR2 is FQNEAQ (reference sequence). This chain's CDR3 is CASSLELGSYGYTF. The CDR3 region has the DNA TGTGCCAGCAGCTTAGAGCTTGGCAGTTATGGCTACACCTTC.